The rows below give T cell receptor beta chains drawn from one sample of a study of PD-1 blockade in classical Hodgkin lymphoma. Sequencing was performed with immunoSEQ multiplex PCR; in TCRdb, only in-frame clones are kept and a portion is missing. The table includes about 100,000 clones, 75% to 90% detected once. This specimen consisted of peripheral blood mononuclear cells (PBMCs), obtained at baseline. The receptors stem from a human donor with classical Hodgkin lymphoma. Both conserved end residues are part of each CDR3. A D gene is named only where the DNA matches it firmly. For some rows the clone size is stated as once, few or many, or as a class when expanded; others skip it.

length,V,size,D,J,CDR3,DNA
18,TRBV19,-,TRBD2,TRBJ2-4,CASSPDGVSGIGKNIQYF,TGTGCCAGTAGCCCGGATGGGGTTAGCGGGATTGGCAAAAACATTCAGTACTTC
15,TRBV11-2,-,TRBD2,TRBJ2-1,CASSLGGRRHNEQFF,TGTGCCAGCAGCTTAGGCGGGAGGCGACACAATGAGCAGTTCTTC
17,TRBV14,once,TRBD2,TRBJ2-1,CASSQFASGGLWNEQFF,TGTGCCAGCAGCCAATTCGCTAGCGGGGGCTTGTGGAATGAGCAGTTCTTC
17,TRBV28,-,TRBD2,TRBJ2-7,CASGLPSGLAGYDEQYF,TGTGCCAGCGGCTTACCCTCGGGACTAGCGGGATACGACGAGCAGTACTTC
15,TRBV5-1,-,-,TRBJ1-1,CASSLVGREDTEAFF,TGCGCCAGCAGCTTGGTAGGGAGGGAGGACACTGAAGCTTTCTTT
13,TRBV27,-,-,TRBJ1-1,CATYAGANTEAFF,TGTGCCACCTACGCAGGGGCGAACACTGAAGCTTTCTTT
16,TRBV7-9,-,TRBD2,TRBJ2-2,CASSRGLAGGTGELFF,TGTGCCAGCAGCCGGGGACTAGCGGGAGGCACCGGGGAGCTGTTTTTT
13,TRBV19,-,-,TRBJ1-5,CASSIVINQPQHF,TGTGCCAGTAGTATCGTGATAAATCAGCCCCAGCATTTT
13,TRBV6-6,-,-,TRBJ2-1,CASSLDTYNEQFF,TGTGCCAGCAGTTTGGACACCTACAATGAGCAGTTCTTC
17,TRBV14,-,TRBD2,TRBJ2-5,CASSQTWSRLAEETQYF,TGTGCCAGCAGCCAAACTTGGTCGAGACTAGCGGAAGAGACCCAGTACTTC
15,TRBV2,-,-,TRBJ2-2,CARTSSSANTGELFF,TGTGCCAGAACTAGCAGTTCCGCGAACACCGGGGAGCTGTTTTTT
17,TRBV4-1,few,TRBD2,TRBJ2-1,CASSQGGGRNSYNEQFF,TGCGCCAGCAGCCAAGGTGGCGGGAGGAACTCCTACAATGAGCAGTTCTTC
11,TRBV29-1,-,-,TRBJ2-1,CSVALTDEQFF,TGCAGCGTGGCTCTAACAGATGAGCAGTTCTTC
13,TRBV5-5,-,TRBD1,TRBJ2-3,CASSSTGADTQYF,TGTGCCAGCAGCTCAACAGGGGCGGATACGCAGTATTTT
13,TRBV11-3,-,-,TRBJ2-6,CASSNRPRGVLTF,TGTGCCAGCAGCAACCGTCCCCGGGGCGTCCTGACTTTC
16,TRBV5-6,-,-,TRBJ2-6,CASRGGVDSGANVLTF,TGTGCCAGCAGGGGGGGAGTGGACTCTGGGGCCAACGTCCTGACTTTC
19,TRBV13,-,-,TRBJ2-7,CASSTMTGGTPLAPYEQYF,TGTGCCAGCAGCACGATGACTGGCGGGACGCCATTAGCTCCCTACGAGCAGTACTTC
14,TRBV11-2,medium-sized,-,TRBJ1-1,CASSLGGPLTEAFF,TGTGCCAGCAGCTTAGGAGGGCCACTCACTGAAGCTTTCTTT
15,TRBV6-1,-,TRBD2,TRBJ2-7,CASSSASGRTYEQYF,TGTGCCAGCAGTTCCGCTAGCGGGAGAACCTACGAGCAGTACTTC
12,TRBV11-2,-,-,TRBJ2-3,CASSLGEARQYF,TGTGCCAGCAGCTTAGGCGAAGCGAGACAGTATTTT
14,TRBV28,-,TRBD2,TRBJ2-7,CASSLAGGAYEQYF,TGTGCCAGCAGTTTAGCGGGAGGGGCGTACGAGCAGTACTTC
16,TRBV4-2,-,TRBD2,TRBJ2-1,CASSQRLAGVYNEQFF,TGTGCCAGCAGCCAACGACTAGCGGGGGTCTACAATGAGCAGTTCTTC
11,TRBV7-9,-,-,TRBJ2-1,CASSLGRGLFF,TGTGCCAGCAGCTTAGGTAGGGGCCTGTTCTTC
13,TRBV7-9,-,TRBD1,TRBJ2-7,CASSYGQGWEQYF,TGTGCCAGCAGCTACGGACAGGGGTGGGAGCAGTACTTC
14,TRBV5-4,-,-,TRBJ2-3,CASSLASQRDTQYF,TGTGCCAGCAGCTTGGCTAGCCAAAGAGATACGCAGTATTTT
15,TRBV9,-,TRBD2,TRBJ2-5,CASSAGGGIPQTQYF,TGTGCCAGCAGCGCGGGGGGTGGTATTCCCCAGACCCAGTACTTC
17,TRBV5-1,-,TRBD2,TRBJ2-2,CASSLATSGVGTGELFF,TGCGCCAGCAGCTTGGCCACTAGCGGAGTCGGGACCGGGGAGCTGTTTTTT
15,TRBV15,-,-,TRBJ2-5,CATSRDAVIQETQYF,TGTGCCACCAGCAGAGATGCAGTCATACAAGAGACCCAGTACTTC
16,TRBV7-2,-,TRBD1,TRBJ2-1,CASSLAPGGSYDEQFF,TGTGCCAGCAGCTTAGCGCCAGGGGGTTCCTACGATGAGCAGTTCTTC
15,TRBV5-8,-,TRBD2,TRBJ2-2,CASAKRELDTGELFF,TGTGCCAGCGCGAAGCGGGAGTTGGACACCGGGGAGCTGTTTTTT
14,TRBV9,-,TRBD2,TRBJ2-7,CASSPRGLVGEQYF,TGTGCCAGCAGCCCCAGGGGACTAGTAGGCGAGCAGTACTTC
17,TRBV4-2,-,TRBD2,TRBJ2-3,CASSQEVSSGIGDTQYF,TGTGCCAGCAGCCAAGAGGTTTCTAGCGGGATTGGGGATACGCAGTATTTT
14,TRBV15,-,-,TRBJ2-3,CATSRALSTDTQYF,TGTGCCACCAGCAGGGCCCTGAGCACAGATACGCAGTATTTT
13,TRBV11-3,-,-,TRBJ2-3,CASGSGSTDTQYF,TGTGCCAGCGGGAGCGGGAGCACAGATACGCAGTATTTT
12,TRBV5-6,-,-,TRBJ2-7,CASSLPVGEQYF,TGTGCCAGCAGCTTACCGGTTGGCGAGCAGTACTTC
14,TRBV6-5,-,TRBD1,TRBJ1-6,CASSWDSLNSPLHF,TGTGCCAGCAGTTGGGACAGCCTAAATTCACCCCTCCACTTT
16,TRBV5-1,-,TRBD2,TRBJ2-5,CASSLAPSGSSETQYF,TGCGCCAGCAGCTTGGCCCCTAGCGGGAGTTCAGAGACCCAGTACTTC
15,TRBV5-4,-,-,TRBJ2-7,CASSTPGQSYHEQYF,TGTGCCAGCAGCACTCCGGGACAAAGTTACCACGAGCAGTACTTC
15,TRBV7-2,-,TRBD2,TRBJ2-1,CASSPPGTSSNEQFF,TGTGCCAGCAGCCCACCCGGGACTAGCAGCAATGAGCAGTTCTTC
17,TRBV5-4,-,TRBD2,TRBJ2-4,CASSWGGLAGDKNIQYF,TGTGCCAGCAGCTGGGGGGGACTAGCGGGAGACAAAAACATTCAGTACTTC
15,TRBV29-1,-,-,TRBJ2-1,CSVVRAGSTYNEQFF,TGCAGCGTTGTGAGGGCGGGATCGACCTACAATGAGCAGTTCTTC
16,TRBV7-8,-,TRBD1,TRBJ1-5,CASSYSSDRVYQPQHF,TGTGCCAGCAGCTACTCGTCCGACAGGGTATATCAGCCCCAGCATTTT
17,TRBV30,-,-,TRBJ2-6,CAWSVGGVSSGANVLTF,TGTGCCTGGAGTGTCGGGGGAGTCAGCTCTGGGGCCAACGTCCTGACTTTC
15,TRBV30,-,-,TRBJ1-2,CAWSETGSRHYGYTF,TGTGCCTGGAGCGAAACAGGGAGTAGACACTATGGCTACACCTTC